The rows below give T cell receptor beta chains drawn from one sample of a study of tumor-infiltrating lymphocytes in localized non-small cell lung cancer. The data were produced by immunoSEQ multiplex PCR, yet TCRdb's version contains in-frame clones alone and is incomplete. The sample lists 25,000 to 30,000 clones; approximately 83% were seen once. Sequencing used lung tumor tissue. The receptors derive from a human donor with non-small cell lung cancer. Each CDR3 is given with its conserved first and last residue. A D gene is named only where the DNA matches it firmly. Clone size, where shown, is once, few, many, or a class for clones that have expanded.

V gene,clone size,CDR3 length,J gene,D gene,CDR3 protein,CDR3 DNA
TRBV7-8,-,14,TRBJ1-6,-,CASRTDSYNSPLHF,TGTGCCAGCAGGACCGACTCCTATAATTCACCCCTCCACTTT
TRBV19,once,13,TRBJ1-1,TRBD1,CASIRQGDGEAFF,TGTGCCAGTATACGACAGGGGGATGGTGAAGCTTTCTTT
TRBV9,-,15,TRBJ1-4,TRBD1,CASSNPGTGGEKLFF,TGTGCCAGCAGCAACCCCGGGACAGGTGGCGAAAAACTGTTTTTT
TRBV19,-,14,TRBJ1-1,-,CASSTQRGAVEAFF,TGTGCCAGTAGCACCCAGCGGGGGGCGGTTGAAGCTTTCTTT
TRBV6-5,-,14,TRBJ2-7,-,CASSSTPYGGSVYF,TGTGCCAGCAGTTCTACTCCGTACGGGGGAAGTGTGTACTTC
TRBV7-2,-,15,TRBJ1-1,-,CASRGWPGEGTEAFF,TGTGCCAGCAGAGGTTGGCCGGGGGAGGGCACTGAAGCTTTCTTT
TRBV4-1,-,14,TRBJ2-7,-,CASSQAHGPYEQYF,TGCGCCAGCAGCCAAGCGCACGGACCCTACGAGCAGTACTTC
TRBV18,-,14,TRBJ1-5,-,CASSVFKGDQPQHF,TGTGCCAGCTCCGTTTTCAAGGGCGATCAGCCCCAGCATTTT
TRBV6-1,-,13,TRBJ2-7,TRBD2,CASSALAGYEQYF,TGTGCCAGCAGTGCGCTAGCGGGGTACGAGCAGTACTTC
TRBV25-1,-,14,TRBJ1-1,TRBD1,CASSERTGTIKAFF,TGTGCCAGCAGTGAGCGGACAGGGACTATCAAAGCTTTCTTT
TRBV5-4,once,12,TRBJ1-5,-,CASSLNNQPQHF,TGTGCCAGCAGCTTGAACAATCAGCCCCAGCATTTT
TRBV7-8,-,11,TRBJ2-1,-,CASREIAEQFF,TGTGCCAGCAGGGAAATAGCTGAGCAGTTCTTC
TRBV18,-,15,TRBJ1-1,-,CATQPTGTPNTEAFF,TGTGCCACTCAACCTACTGGGACCCCGAACACTGAAGCTTTCTTT
TRBV6-6,-,11,TRBJ1-1,-,CASSSYTEAFF,TGTGCCAGCAGTTCCTACACTGAAGCTTTCTTT
TRBV19,-,14,TRBJ1-2,-,CASSIGGANYGYTF,TGTGCCAGTAGTATTGGGGGAGCAAACTATGGCTACACCTTC
TRBV4-3,few,15,TRBJ1-2,-,CASSQGAGSNYGYTF,TGCGCCAGCAGCCAAGGAGCAGGGTCGAACTATGGCTACACCTTC
TRBV4-2,-,15,TRBJ2-5,TRBD2,CASSQERGGVETQYF,TGTGCCAGCAGCCAAGAGCGGGGGGGCGTAGAGACCCAGTACTTC
TRBV4-3,-,15,TRBJ1-5,-,CASSQFTGSNQPQHF,TGCGCCAGCAGCCAATTTACAGGGAGCAATCAGCCCCAGCATTTT
TRBV5-6,-,15,TRBJ2-3,TRBD2,CASSLEGLGANTQYF,TGTGCCAGCAGCTTAGAGGGACTAGGTGCGAATACGCAGTATTTT
TRBV7-2,-,15,TRBJ2-1,TRBD2,CASSPLAGYDNEQFF,TGTGCCAGCAGCCCACTAGCGGGGTACGACAATGAGCAGTTCTTC
TRBV11-2,-,15,TRBJ1-6,TRBD1,CASSLGWSGGSPLHF,TGTGCCAGCAGCTTAGGCTGGTCAGGGGGATCACCCCTCCACTTT
TRBV5-4,-,14,TRBJ2-1,-,CASSLQTGYNEQFF,TGTGCCAGCAGCTTACAGACGGGCTACAATGAGCAGTTCTTC
TRBV6-6,-,13,TRBJ1-2,-,CASTAQGPGGYTF,TGTGCCAGCACTGCGCAGGGGCCGGGGGGCTACACCTTC
TRBV7-2,-,17,TRBJ2-1,-,CASRPGESGGRRDEQFF,TGTGCCAGCAGACCCGGTGAGTCGGGGGGCCGCAGGGATGAGCAGTTCTTC
TRBV6-6,-,12,TRBJ2-7,-,CASTQTSYEQYF,TGTGCCAGCACACAGACGTCCTACGAGCAGTACTTC
TRBV15,-,15,TRBJ1-6,-,CATSRAGAYNSPLHF,TGTGCCACCAGCAGAGCTGGGGCCTATAATTCACCCCTCCACTTT
TRBV27,-,15,TRBJ2-1,-,CASSSRTRVSNEQFF,TGTGCCAGCAGTTCCAGGACAAGGGTTTCCAATGAGCAGTTCTTC
TRBV30,-,12,TRBJ1-2,TRBD1,CAWGTGFSGYTF,TGTGCCTGGGGGACAGGGTTTTCTGGCTACACCTTC